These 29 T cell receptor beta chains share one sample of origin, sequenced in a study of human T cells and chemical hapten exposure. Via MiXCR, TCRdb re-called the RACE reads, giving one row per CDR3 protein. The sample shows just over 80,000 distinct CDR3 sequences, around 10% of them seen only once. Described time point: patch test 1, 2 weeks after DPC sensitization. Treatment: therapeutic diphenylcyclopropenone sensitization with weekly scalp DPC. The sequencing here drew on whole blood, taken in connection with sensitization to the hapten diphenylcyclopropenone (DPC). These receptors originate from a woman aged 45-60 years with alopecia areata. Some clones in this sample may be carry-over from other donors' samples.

The CDR3 nucleotides read TGTGCCAGCAGTTTAATAGGAGGGGCGGTCAATGGCTACACCTTC. Amino acids: CASSLIGGAVNGYTF. The chain combines TRBV27 with TRBJ1-2, with D possibly TRBD1 on 5 matching bases. This CDR3 has 15 amino acids. The germline gives CDR1 MNHEY, CDR2 SMNVEV (reference sequence). The V end was cut by 2 bases, the J end by 6 bases, with 16 bases between.

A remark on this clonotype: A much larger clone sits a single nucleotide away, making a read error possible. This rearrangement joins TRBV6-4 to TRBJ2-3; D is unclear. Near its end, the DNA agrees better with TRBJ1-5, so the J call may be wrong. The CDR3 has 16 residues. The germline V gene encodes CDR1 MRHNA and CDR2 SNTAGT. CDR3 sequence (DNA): TGTGCCAGCAGTGACTCGGGCCAGCGGAGCACAGATACGCAGCATTTT. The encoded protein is CASSDSGQRSTDTQHF.

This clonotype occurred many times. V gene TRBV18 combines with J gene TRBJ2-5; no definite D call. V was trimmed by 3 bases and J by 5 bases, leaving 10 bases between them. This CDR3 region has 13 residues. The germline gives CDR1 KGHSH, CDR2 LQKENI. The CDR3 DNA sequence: TGTGCCAGCTCACCCCCCACGGTGGAGACCCAGTACTTC. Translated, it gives CASSPPTVETQYF.

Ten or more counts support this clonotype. Here the CDR3 DNA reads TGTGCCAGCAAAGGGGGGCCAGGGCCCTACGAGCAGTACTTC. Amino acid sequence: CASKGGPGPYEQYF. The chain carries TRBV6-5 and TRBJ2-7; tentatively, D is TRBD1 or TRBD2 (6 bases each). The germline CDR1 and CDR2 sequences are MNHEY and SVGAGI. The CDR3 runs to 14 residues. Trimming stripped 7 bases from V and 2 bases from J, with 15 bases between.

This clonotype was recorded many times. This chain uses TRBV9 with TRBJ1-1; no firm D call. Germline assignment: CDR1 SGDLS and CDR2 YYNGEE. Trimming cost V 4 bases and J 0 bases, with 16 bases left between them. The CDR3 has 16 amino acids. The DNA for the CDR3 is TGTGCCAGCAGCCCCCGGCAGGTGTCCATGAACACTGAAGCTTTCTTT. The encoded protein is CASSPRQVSMNTEAFF.

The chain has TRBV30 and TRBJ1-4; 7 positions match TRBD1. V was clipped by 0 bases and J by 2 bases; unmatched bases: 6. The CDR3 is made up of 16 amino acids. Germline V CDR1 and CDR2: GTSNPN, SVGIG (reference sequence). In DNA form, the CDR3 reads TGTGCCTGGAGTGTACGGAGGGGGCTCACTAATGAAAAACTGTTTTTT. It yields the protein CAWSVRRGLTNEKLFF.

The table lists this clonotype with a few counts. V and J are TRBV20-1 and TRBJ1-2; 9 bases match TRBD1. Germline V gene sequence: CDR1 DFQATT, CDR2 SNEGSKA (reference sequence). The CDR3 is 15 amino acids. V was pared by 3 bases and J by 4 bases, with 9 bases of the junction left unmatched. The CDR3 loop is CSASAPGQGLYGYTF. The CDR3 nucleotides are TGCAGTGCTAGCGCCCCGGGACAGGGTCTCTATGGCTACACCTTC.

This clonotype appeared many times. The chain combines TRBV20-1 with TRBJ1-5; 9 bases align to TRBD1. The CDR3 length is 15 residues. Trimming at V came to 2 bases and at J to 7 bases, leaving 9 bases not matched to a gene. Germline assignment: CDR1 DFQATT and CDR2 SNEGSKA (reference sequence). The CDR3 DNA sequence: TGCAGTGCTAGAATCCGGGGACAGGGTGGACAGCCCCAGCATTTT. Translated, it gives CSARIRGQGGQPQHF.

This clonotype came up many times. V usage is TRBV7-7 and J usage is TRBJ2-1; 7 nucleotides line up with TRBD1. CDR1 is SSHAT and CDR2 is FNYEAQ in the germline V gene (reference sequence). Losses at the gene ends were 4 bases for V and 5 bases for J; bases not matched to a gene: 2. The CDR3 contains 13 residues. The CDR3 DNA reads TGTGCCAGCAGCTCAACAGGGGACAATGAGCAGTTCTTC. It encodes CASSSTGDNEQFF.

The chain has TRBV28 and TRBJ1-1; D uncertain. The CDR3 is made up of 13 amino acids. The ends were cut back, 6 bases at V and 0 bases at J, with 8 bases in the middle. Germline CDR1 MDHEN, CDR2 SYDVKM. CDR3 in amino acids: CASRVALNTEAFF. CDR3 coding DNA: TGTGCCAGCAGAGTAGCCTTGAACACTGAAGCTTTCTTT.

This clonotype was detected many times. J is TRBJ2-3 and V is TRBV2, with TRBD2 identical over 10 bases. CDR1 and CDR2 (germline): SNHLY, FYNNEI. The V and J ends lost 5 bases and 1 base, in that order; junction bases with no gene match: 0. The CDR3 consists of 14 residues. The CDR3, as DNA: TGTGCCAGCAGTACTAGCGGGGGCACAGATACGCAGTATTTT. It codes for CASSTSGGTDTQYF.

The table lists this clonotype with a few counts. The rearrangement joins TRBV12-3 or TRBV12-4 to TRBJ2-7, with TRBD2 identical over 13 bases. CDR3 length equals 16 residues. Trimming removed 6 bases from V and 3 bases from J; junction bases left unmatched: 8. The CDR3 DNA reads TGTGCCAGCAGCCAAACTAGCGGGGGGGCCATCTACGAGCAGTACTTC. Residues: CASSQTSGGAIYEQYF.

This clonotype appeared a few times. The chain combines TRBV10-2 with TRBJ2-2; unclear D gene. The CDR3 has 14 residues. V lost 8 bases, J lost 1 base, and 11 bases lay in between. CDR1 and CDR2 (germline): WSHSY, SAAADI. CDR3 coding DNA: TGCGCCAGCGGCCTCCAGGTGAACACCGGGGAGCTGTTTTTT. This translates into CASGLQVNTGELFF.

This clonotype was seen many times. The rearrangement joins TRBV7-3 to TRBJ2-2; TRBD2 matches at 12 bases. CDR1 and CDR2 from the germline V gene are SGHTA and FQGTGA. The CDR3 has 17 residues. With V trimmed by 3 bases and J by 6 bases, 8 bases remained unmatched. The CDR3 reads CASSFLAGGPGAGELFF. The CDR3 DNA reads TGTGCCAGCAGCTTCCTAGCGGGAGGGCCGGGCGCCGGGGAGCTGTTTTTT.

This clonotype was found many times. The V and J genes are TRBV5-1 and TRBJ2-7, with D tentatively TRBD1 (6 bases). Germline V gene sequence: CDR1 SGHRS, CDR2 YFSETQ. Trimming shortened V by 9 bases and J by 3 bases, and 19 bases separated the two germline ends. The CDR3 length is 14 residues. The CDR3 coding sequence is TGCGCCACCGAGCCTTCCAGGGGCATCTACGAGCAGTACTTC. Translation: CATEPSRGIYEQYF.

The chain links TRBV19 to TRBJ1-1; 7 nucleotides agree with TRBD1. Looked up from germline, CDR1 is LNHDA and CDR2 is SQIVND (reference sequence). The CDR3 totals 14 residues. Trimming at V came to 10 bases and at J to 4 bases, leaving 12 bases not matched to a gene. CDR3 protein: CATSERQGTTEAFF. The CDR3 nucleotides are TGTGCCACGAGCGAAAGACAGGGAACCACTGAAGCTTTCTTT.

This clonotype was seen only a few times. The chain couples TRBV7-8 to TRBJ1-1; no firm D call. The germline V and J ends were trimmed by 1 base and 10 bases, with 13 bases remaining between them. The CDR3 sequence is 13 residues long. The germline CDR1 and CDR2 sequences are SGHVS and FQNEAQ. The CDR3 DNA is TGTGCCAGCAGCTTAGATTCCGGATGGGCAGCTTTCTTT. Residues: CASSLDSGWAAFF.

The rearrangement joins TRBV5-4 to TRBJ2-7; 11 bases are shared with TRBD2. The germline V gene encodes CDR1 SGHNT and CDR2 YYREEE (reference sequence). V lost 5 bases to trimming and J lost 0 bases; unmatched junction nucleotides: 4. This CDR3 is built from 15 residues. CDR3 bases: TGTGCCAGCAGAACGGGACTAGCGGCCTCCTACGAGCAGTACTTC. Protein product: CASRTGLAASYEQYF.

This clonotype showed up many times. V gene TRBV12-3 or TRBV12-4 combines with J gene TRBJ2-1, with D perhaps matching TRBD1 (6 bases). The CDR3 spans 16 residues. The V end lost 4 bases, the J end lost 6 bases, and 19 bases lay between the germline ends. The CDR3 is CASSSADRWYLNEQFF. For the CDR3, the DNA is TGTGCCAGCAGTTCGGCAGACAGGTGGTACCTCAATGAGCAGTTCTTC.

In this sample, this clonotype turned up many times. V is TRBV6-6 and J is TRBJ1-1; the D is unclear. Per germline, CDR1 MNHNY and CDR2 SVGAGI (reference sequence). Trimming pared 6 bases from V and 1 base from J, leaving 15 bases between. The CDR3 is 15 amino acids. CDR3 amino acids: CASSSIPGRNTEAFF. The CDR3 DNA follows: TGTGCCAGCAGCTCCATTCCGGGCCGGAACACTGAAGCTTTCTTT.

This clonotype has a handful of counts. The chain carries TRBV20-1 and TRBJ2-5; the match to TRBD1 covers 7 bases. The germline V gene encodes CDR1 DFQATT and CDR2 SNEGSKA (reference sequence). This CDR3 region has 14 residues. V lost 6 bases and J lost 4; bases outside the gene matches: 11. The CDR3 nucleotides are TGCAGTGCGGCAAGACAGGGTTTCTCAGAGACCCAGTACTTC. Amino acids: CSAARQGFSETQYF.

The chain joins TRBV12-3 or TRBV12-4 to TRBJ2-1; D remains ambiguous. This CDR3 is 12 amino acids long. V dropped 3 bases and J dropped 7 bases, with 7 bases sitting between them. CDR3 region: CASSFPRNEQFF. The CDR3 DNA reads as TGTGCCAGCAGTTTCCCCCGGAATGAGCAGTTCTTC.

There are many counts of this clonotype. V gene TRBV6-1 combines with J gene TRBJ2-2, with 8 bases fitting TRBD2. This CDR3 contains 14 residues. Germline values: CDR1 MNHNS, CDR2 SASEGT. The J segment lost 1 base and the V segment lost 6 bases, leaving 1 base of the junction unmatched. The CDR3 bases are TGTGCCAGCAGGACTAGCGTGAACACCGGGGAGCTGTTTTTT. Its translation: CASRTSVNTGELFF.

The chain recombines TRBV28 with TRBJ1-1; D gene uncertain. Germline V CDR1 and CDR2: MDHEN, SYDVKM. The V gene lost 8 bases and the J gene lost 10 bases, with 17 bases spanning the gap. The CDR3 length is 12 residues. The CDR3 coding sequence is TGTGCCAGCGCCCCGAGGGTGGTTGGAGCTTTCTTT. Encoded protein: CASAPRVVGAFF.

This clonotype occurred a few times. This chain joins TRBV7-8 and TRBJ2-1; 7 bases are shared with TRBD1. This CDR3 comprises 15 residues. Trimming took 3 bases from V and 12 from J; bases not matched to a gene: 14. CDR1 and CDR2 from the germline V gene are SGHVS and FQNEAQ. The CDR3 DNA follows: TGTGCCAGCAGCTTGGGGGACAGCGGAGGATCGGGGCAGTTCTTC. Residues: CASSLGDSGGSGQFF.

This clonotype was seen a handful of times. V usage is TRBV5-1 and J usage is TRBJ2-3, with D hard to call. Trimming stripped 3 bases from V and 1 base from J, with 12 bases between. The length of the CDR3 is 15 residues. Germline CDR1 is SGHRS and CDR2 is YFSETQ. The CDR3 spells CASSSTVLRTDTQYF. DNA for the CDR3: TGCGCCAGCAGCTCGACCGTCCTCCGCACAGATACGCAGTATTTT.

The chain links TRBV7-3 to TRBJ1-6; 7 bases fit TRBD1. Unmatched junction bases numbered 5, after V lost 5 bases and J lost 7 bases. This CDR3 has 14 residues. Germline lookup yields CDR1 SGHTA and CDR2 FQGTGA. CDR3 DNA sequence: TGTGCCAGCAGCCTAGGGACAGCGAATTCACCCCTCCACTTT. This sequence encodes CASSLGTANSPLHF.

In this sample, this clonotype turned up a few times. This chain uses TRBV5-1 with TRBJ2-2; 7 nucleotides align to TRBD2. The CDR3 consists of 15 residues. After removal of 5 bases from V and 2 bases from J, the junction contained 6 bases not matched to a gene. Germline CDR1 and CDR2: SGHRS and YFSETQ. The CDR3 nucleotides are TGCGCCAGCAGACAGCGGGGAGGCAACACCGGGGAGCTGTTTTTT. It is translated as CASRQRGGNTGELFF. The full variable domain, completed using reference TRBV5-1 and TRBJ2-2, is KAGVTQTPRYLIKTRGQQVTLSCSPISGHRSVSWYQQTPGQGLQFLFEYFSETQRNKGNFPGRFSGRQFSNSRSEMNVSTLELGDSALYLCASRQRGGNTGELFFGEGSRLTVL.

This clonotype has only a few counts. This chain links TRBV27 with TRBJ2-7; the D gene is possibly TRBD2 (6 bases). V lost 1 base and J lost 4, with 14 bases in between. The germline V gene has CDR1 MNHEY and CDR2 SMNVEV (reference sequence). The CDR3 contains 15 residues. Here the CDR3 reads CASSLWSGLGYEQYF. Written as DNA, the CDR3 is TGTGCCAGCAGTTTATGGAGCGGGCTAGGGTACGAGCAGTACTTC.